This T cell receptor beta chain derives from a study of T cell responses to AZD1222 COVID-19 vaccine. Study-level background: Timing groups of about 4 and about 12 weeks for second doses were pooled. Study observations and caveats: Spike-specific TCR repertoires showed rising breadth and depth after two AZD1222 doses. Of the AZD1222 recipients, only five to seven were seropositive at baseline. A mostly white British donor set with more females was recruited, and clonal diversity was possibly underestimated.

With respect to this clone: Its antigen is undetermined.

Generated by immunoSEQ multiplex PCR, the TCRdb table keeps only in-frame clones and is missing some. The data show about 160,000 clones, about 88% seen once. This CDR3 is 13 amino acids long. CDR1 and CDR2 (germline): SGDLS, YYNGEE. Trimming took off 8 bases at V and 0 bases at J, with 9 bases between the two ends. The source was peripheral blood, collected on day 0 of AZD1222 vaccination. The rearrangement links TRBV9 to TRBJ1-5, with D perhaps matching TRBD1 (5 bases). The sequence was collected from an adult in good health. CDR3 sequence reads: CASSQDSNQPQHF. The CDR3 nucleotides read TGTGCCAGTTCACAGGATAGCAATCAGCCCCAGCATTTT.